This TCR beta chain is drawn from a study of shared clonotypes between healthy human individuals (dated by TCRdb to the early 2020s). For the wider study: The cohort comprised two women and a few men aged 18 to 49 years. The study deeply sequenced blood TCR repertoires of five healthy adults to estimate repertoire size and the extent of clonotype sharing between individuals. To increase sequencing depth and limit assay-specific biases, different laboratories used diverse techniques to prepare libraries and sequence TCR repertoires. For each donor, CD4 naive and CD4 memory were each run on three plates, CD8 naive on two plates, and CD8 memory on one plate. Leukapheresis yielded between about 0.94 and 9 billion PBMCs per donor. Summary of the overall study and its limitations: Based on pairwise subsampling, the degree of clonotype sharing among donors was expected to be affected by sequencing depth. Clonotypes shared by all four sorted-subset donors showed higher generation probabilities than non-shared clonotypes. Because the study included a small number of donors, the genetic and exposure-history diversity represented was limited. Across a handful of donors, roughly 5.1% of naive CD4, more than 3% of naive CD8, roughly 2.3% of memory CD4, and about 0.44% of memory CD8 clonotypes were shared. Sampling was limited to blood, and TCR repertoires in tissue likely differ from TCR repertoires in blood. Rarefaction of sorted-subset datasets indicated incomplete sequencing despite the large sequencing depth. Naive subsets generally had larger estimated clonotype richness than memory subsets.

V loses 1 base of germline sequence and J loses 2 bases, and the interval between the two ends is 6 bases. The CDR3 numbers 14 residues from cysteine through phenylalanine. Only the CDR3 region is kept as DNA, spanning 42 bases read in frame from base 1. The germline V gene (reference sequence) sets CDR1 to SEHNR and CDR2 to FQNEAQ. This clone appeared a few times. Its antigen remains undetermined. No base-level quality is on record; no much larger clone is a single base apart. The sample carries other DNA sequences with the same CDR3. Using the deep immunoSEQ assay, multiplex PCR amplified TCR CDR3 regions from genomic DNA. Genomic DNA extracted from each cell subset was distributed evenly over all wells of several immunoSEQ 96-well plates, and each plate served as one replicate. For sorted subsets, around 200 ng genomic DNA, equal to tens of thousands of T cell genomes, was loaded into each replicate PCR. Purified libraries were measured with a Qubit 3.0 fluorometer, size-checked on a Bioanalyzer 2100, and measured again with the KAPA Library Quantification kit. Each immunoSEQ 96-well plate was sequenced on its own single-read 150-cycle Illumina NextSeq 550 flow cell. Per the authors' processing: Because the immunoSEQ output held only junctional sequences and lacked quality scores, the filtering could not match the filtering applied to full-length reads. Sequences were annotated with PyIR, a Python wrapper for IgBLAST v1.9, and V/J genes and CDR3 were assigned using IMGT germline references. Reads were filtered out if the reads had weak V/J assignments (E-value above 1e-6), no CDR3, stop codons, out-of-frame junctions, or ambiguous translated residues. V3J clonotypes were defined as sequences sharing the same inferred V gene, J gene, and CDR3 amino acid sequence. To compute the percentage overlap between repertoires, the number of shared unique clonotypes was divided by the size of the smaller repertoire. RTK rarefaction, the Chao1 estimator, and Recon v2.1 estimates of unobserved clonotypes were used to assess repertoire richness. For all TCRbeta clonotypes obtained by the gDNA method from several donors, generation probabilities were computed with OLGA. Drawn from immuneACCESS, this table holds only the in-frame rearrangements with V and J called that TCRdb kept. Clones are partly lost; checked studies trace under half to an unresolved V gene and leave the rest unexplained. The V and J calls and clone size come from that table; D and trimming were worked out from the DNA. This sample lists hundreds of thousands of clones; almost 95% were detected once. The ten largest clones take up 24% of the sample.

For the CD8 naive samples, CD45RO-negative cells were positively selected for CCR7, yielding a CD45RA+CCR7+ population from which TemRA cells were excluded. Healthy HIV-negative adults with no recently reported acute infections or vaccinations were included as donors. Only Caucasian adults living in Nashville, Tennessee, USA were represented among the donors. Blood was collected by leukapheresis, and PBMCs were isolated by Ficoll-Histopaque density gradient centrifugation and then cryopreserved in liquid nitrogen vapor phase. Purity and quantity of every magnetically sorted T cell population were checked by analytical flow cytometry. From each sorted fraction, genomic DNA was isolated and quantified by UV absorbance on a Nanodrop 2000c.

This receptor was taken from a man under 40 in good health. Specimen: naive CD8+ T cells sorted from blood. The sample's cell subset or site label is to be understood as: CD45RA+CCR7+. The sequence joins TRBV7-9 to TRBJ1-5, with TRBD1 tentatively as D gene (6 bases match). CDR3 loop: CASSLGQGNQPQHF. Here is the DNA: TGTGCCAGCAGCTTAGGACAGGGCAATCAGCCCCAGCATTTT.